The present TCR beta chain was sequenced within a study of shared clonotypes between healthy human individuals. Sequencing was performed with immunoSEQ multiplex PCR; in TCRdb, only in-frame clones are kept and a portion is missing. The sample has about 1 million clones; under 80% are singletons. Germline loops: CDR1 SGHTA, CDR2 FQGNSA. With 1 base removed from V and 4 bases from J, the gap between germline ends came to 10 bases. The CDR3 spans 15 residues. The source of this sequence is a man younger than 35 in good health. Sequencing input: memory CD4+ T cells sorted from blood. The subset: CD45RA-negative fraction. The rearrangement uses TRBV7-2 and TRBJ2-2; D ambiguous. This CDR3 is CASSLGGESTGELFF. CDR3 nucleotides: TGTGCCAGCAGCTTAGGAGGAGAGAGCACCGGGGAGCTGTTTTTT.